The rows below give T cell receptor beta chains drawn from one sample of a study of blood T cells in healthy people across ages. Each CDR3 protein gets one entry after TCRdb re-called the 5' RACE reads with MiXCR. There are roughly 900,000 distinct CDR3 sequences in the sample; roughly 48% occur only once, and roughly 13% lies in the top ten. The sequenced material came from blood. The receptors derive from a man aged 25 to 40 in good health. Both conserved end residues are part of each CDR3. D genes are given only for firm matches. Not every row has a clone size; where given, it reads once, few, many or a size class.

j_call	d_call	clone_size	v_call	cdr3_nt	cdr3_aa
TRBJ2-1	TRBD2	-	TRBV29-1	TGCAGCGTTGAAGGGACTAGCACCTATGAGCAGTTCTTC	CSVEGTSTYEQFF
TRBJ1-1	TRBD1	-	TRBV27	TGTGCCAGCAGTAGACAGGGCCCGAACACTGAAGCTTTCTTT	CASSRQGPNTEAFF
TRBJ1-5	TRBD1	-	TRBV2	TGTGCCAGCATCCTAGGACAGGGAGAAAGCAATCAGCCCCAGCATTTT	CASILGQGESNQPQHF
TRBJ2-1	-	few	TRBV29-1	TGCAGCGTTCGGCAGGGGACCAATGAGCAGTTCTTC	CSVRQGTNEQFF
TRBJ2-3	-	-	TRBV12-3/TRBV12-4	TGTGCCAGCAGGTACGGGCCGGCAGAAACAGATACGCAGTATTTT	CASRYGPAETDTQYF
TRBJ2-7	-	few	TRBV6-5	TGTGCCAGCAGTTACTGGCAAGGGGAGATAGGAGTCTACGAGCAGTACTTC	CASSYWQGEIGVYEQYF
TRBJ2-5	-	-	TRBV4-3	TGCGCCAGCAGCCAAAACAGGGTGGGGGAGACCCAGTACTTC	CASSQNRVGETQYF
TRBJ1-6	-	-	TRBV18	TGTGCCAGCTCACCACAGCCAGGGGAAGGGTCACCCCTCCACTTT	CASSPQPGEGSPLHF
TRBJ1-5	-	-	TRBV28	TGTGCCAGCACCCTAGCTCGGGCCCCCGAGCGGCGGCAGCCCCAGCATTTT	CASTLARAPERRQPQHF
TRBJ2-3	TRBD1	-	TRBV29-1	TGCAGCTCGAGACAGGGGTTAGGAGATACGCAGTATTTT	CSSRQGLGDTQYF
TRBJ1-5	-	once	TRBV5-1	TGCGCCAGCCTGTACGAGGGCCGTTGGAGCAATCAGCCCCAGCATTTT	CASLYEGRWSNQPQHF
TRBJ2-3	-	-	TRBV20-1	TGCAGTGCCCAGGGGGGGGGGACACACACAGATACGCAGTATTTT	CSAQGGGTHTDTQYF
TRBJ2-7	-	-	TRBV19	TGTGCCAGTAGTACGCAGGGTGCCTACAATGAGCAGTACTTC	CASSTQGAYNEQYF
TRBJ2-3	-	-	TRBV3-1	TGTGCCAGCACCCCGGGACACCTCCTAACAGATACGCAGTATTTT	CASTPGHLLTDTQYF
TRBJ2-1	-	-	TRBV16	TGTGCCAGCAGCCAACCGGGCGGACGCTCCTACAATGAGCAGTTCTTC	CASSQPGGRSYNEQFF
TRBJ2-5	-	few	TRBV21-1	TGTGCCAGCAGCACCAAGACAGGGGGCTATGAGACCCAGTACTTC	CASSTKTGGYETQYF
TRBJ2-7	TRBD1	few	TRBV6-1	TGTGCCAGCAGTGATGGAGGGACAGGGACATACGAGCAGTACTTC	CASSDGGTGTYEQYF
TRBJ2-7	TRBD1	few	TRBV28	TGTGCCAGCAGTTTATCCCGACAGGGTTCCTACGAGCAGTACTTC	CASSLSRQGSYEQYF
TRBJ2-3	TRBD1	few	TRBV3-1	TGTGCCAGCAGCCAGGGGACAGAGGATACGCAGTATTTT	CASSQGTEDTQYF
TRBJ2-5	TRBD1	-	TRBV3-1	TGTGCCAGCAGCCATCAATCCCGGGACAGTCGTAATGAGCAGTACTTC	CASSHQSRDSRNEQYF
TRBJ1-2	TRBD1	-	TRBV27	TGTGCCAGCAGTGATGCGACAGGGGGCAACTATGGCTACACCTTC	CASSDATGGNYGYTF
TRBJ1-1	-	once	TRBV20-1	TGCAGTGCTAGAGATGTAGGCCTCCTAGGGACTGAAGCTTTCTTT	CSARDVGLLGTEAFF
TRBJ2-1	-	-	TRBV29-1	TGCAGCGTTCACGTAGGGAGCGCAGACGCTGAGCAGTTCTTC	CSVHVGSADAEQFF
TRBJ2-3	-	few	TRBV3-1	TGTGCCAGCAGCCAGAGGGAGCCCGGGGGCTTGACAGATACGCAGTATTTT	CASSQREPGGLTDTQYF
TRBJ2-1	-	-	TRBV11-3	TGTGCCAGCAGCCCCACCCTGAACTACAATGAGCAGTTCTTC	CASSPTLNYNEQFF
TRBJ2-7	-	-	TRBV5-1	TGCGCCAGCAGCGGACAGCCGTCATACGAGCAGTACTTC	CASSGQPSYEQYF
TRBJ1-1	TRBD1	-	TRBV6-2/TRBV6-3	TGTGCCAGCAGAGGGGACAGGGGCTGGGACACTGAAGCTTTCTTT	CASRGDRGWDTEAFF
TRBJ2-7	-	few	TRBV20-1	TGCAGTGCTAGGGGGCCTGCGGGTCGGGGCGAGCAGTACTTC	CSARGPAGRGEQYF
TRBJ1-2	-	few	TRBV20-1	TGCAGTGCTACAGGGGTGGTTGGTGGCTACACCTTC	CSATGVVGGYTF
TRBJ2-1	TRBD2	once	TRBV7-3	TGTGCCAGCAGCTTAACGGGACTAGCGAGCTCCTACAATGAGCAGTTCTTC	CASSLTGLASSYNEQFF
TRBJ2-3	-	-	TRBV12-3/TRBV12-4	TGTGCCAGCAGTCAAACTGGGACCTTTAGGGGGGATACGCAGTATTTT	CASSQTGTFRGDTQYF
TRBJ2-1	TRBD1	-	TRBV9	TGTGCCAGCAGCGTAGGGGGACAGGGGAACTACAATGAGCAGTTCTTC	CASSVGGQGNYNEQFF
TRBJ2-4	TRBD1	-	TRBV10-3	TGTGCCATCAGTGAGTCCGGGACAGGGACGCCCAAAAACATTCAGTACTTC	CAISESGTGTPKNIQYF
TRBJ2-1	-	-	TRBV20-1	TGCAGTGCTATTCCGGCGGAGAAGGGTAGAGACAATGAGCAGTTCTTC	CSAIPAEKGRDNEQFF
TRBJ2-7	TRBD1	-	TRBV4-3	TGCGCCGGCAGCCAAGATAGGGGGCCCGAGCAGTACTTC	CAGSQDRGPEQYF